The 5 T cell receptor beta chains in this list originate from one sample, sequenced in a study of cytomegalovirus exposure and HLA in healthy donors. PCR involved 60 Vbeta and 13 Jbeta primers. Libraries were prepared by immunoSEQ multiplex PCR; TCRdb keeps only in-frame clonotypes and omits some of them. The sample lists roughly 120,000 clones; 75% to 85% were seen once. The sequencing sample was made of PBMCs. These receptors were taken from a male donor in good health and CMV-seropositive.

The rearrangement joins TRBV27 to TRBJ2-7; 7 bases are shared with TRBD2. The CDR3 length is 14 residues. V lost 4 bases and J lost 5; bases outside the gene matches: 8. Germline assignment: CDR1 MNHEY and CDR2 SMNVEV (reference sequence). The CDR3 here is CASSSRREINEQYF. The CDR3 DNA follows: TGTGCCAGCAGTTCTAGGCGGGAGATCAACGAGCAGTACTTC.

This clone was observed once. The chain has TRBV29-1 and TRBJ2-4; TRBD2 aligns across 14 bases. Germline V lookup: CDR1 SQVTM, CDR2 ANQGSEA. The CDR3 is 18 amino acids. The CDR3 DNA follows: TGCAGTCACCCAGGGACTAGCGGGAGCTATGAGGCCAAAAACATTCAGTACTTC. This translates into CSHPGTSGSYEAKNIQYF.

This chain links TRBV9 with TRBJ1-6; D is undetermined. V lost 4 bases and J 6 bases, leaving 5 bases between the germline ends. CDR1 and CDR2 (germline): SGDLS, YYNGEE. This CDR3 is built from 12 residues. CDR3 in DNA: TGTGCCAGCAGCCCACTTAATTCACCCCTCCACTTT. Its translation: CASSPLNSPLHF.

The chain uses TRBV28 and TRBJ1-1, with D perhaps TRBD1 (5 bases). Trimming took off 7 bases at V and 1 base at J, with 13 bases between the two ends. Germline CDR1 and CDR2: MDHEN and SYDVKM. This CDR3 spans 14 amino acids. CDR3 DNA sequence: TGTGCCAGCAACCAACTCAGGGAGAACACTGAAGCTTTCTTT. Translated: CASNQLRENTEAFF.

The chain has TRBV9 and TRBJ2-2; the D gene is possibly TRBD2 (6 bases). The ends were cut back, 1 base at V and 4 bases at J, with 14 bases in the middle. The germline V gene has CDR1 SGDLS and CDR2 YYNGEE. CDR3 length: 16 residues. The CDR3 is CASSVYGGAGTGELFF. CDR3 DNA sequence: TGTGCCAGCAGCGTATATGGGGGAGCGGGCACCGGGGAGCTGTTTTTT.